The 31 T cell receptor beta chains below come from one sample, sequenced in a study of blood T cell repertoires in COVID-19. Measured with immunoSEQ multiplex PCR; TCRdb has only the in-frame clones, and not every one. The table has 350,000 to 400,000 clones, roughly nine tenths seen once. Sequencing input: PBMCs or T cells enriched from blood (not recorded which). The receptor source for this set is a woman aged 40 to 50 who had been exposed to COVID-19.

V gene TRBV25-1 combines with J gene TRBJ2-5, with TRBD2 matching over 14 bases. V shed 5 bases, J shed 0 bases, and the junction held 5 bases outside the gene matches. CDR1 and CDR2 from the germline V gene are MGHDK and SYGVNS. The CDR3 sequence is 17 residues long. The CDR3 region has the DNA TGTGCCAGCAGTTCTGGGACTAGCGGGAGCGACCAAGAGACCCAGTACTTC. Translated, it gives CASSSGTSGSDQETQYF.

CDR3 residues: CASSQRAGVVDEQFF. The CDR3 nucleotides are TGTGCCAGCAGCCAAAGAGCGGGGGTCGTTGATGAGCAGTTCTTC. The gene calls are TRBV3-1 (or the pseudogene TRBV3-2) and TRBJ2-1, with TRBD2 matching over 8 bases. The J segment lost 8 bases and the V segment lost 2 bases, leaving 8 bases of the junction unmatched. CDR1 LGHDT and CDR2 YNNKEL come from the germline V gene (reference sequence). The CDR3 is 15 amino acids.

This sequence joins TRBV14 and TRBJ1-3; 7 bases are shared with TRBD1. The CDR3 runs 15 residues. V was clipped by 5 bases and J by 0 bases; unmatched bases: 4. CDR1 is SGHDN, CDR2 FVKESK, per germline. In nucleotides, the CDR3 is TGTGCCAGCAGCAACAGGGGAAGCTCTGGAAACACCATATATTTT. It encodes CASSNRGSSGNTIYF.

The genes are TRBV5-1 and TRBJ2-2; tentative D call: TRBD2 (5 bases). The CDR3 runs 14 residues. Trimming pared 0 bases from V and 7 bases from J, leaving 10 bases between. CDR1 is SGHRS and CDR2 is YFSETQ in the germline V gene. The CDR3 loop reads CASSLGLADGELFF. The DNA for the CDR3 is TGCGCCAGCAGCTTGGGGCTAGCTGACGGGGAGCTGTTTTTT.

The V gene is TRBV9, the J gene TRBJ1-2; D not resolved. CDR3 length: 15 amino acids. Germline assignment: CDR1 SGDLS and CDR2 YYNGEE. V lost 0 bases and J lost 6, with 15 bases in between. CDR3 amino acids: CASSVDGFGRDGYTF. CDR3 bases: TGTGCCAGCAGCGTAGATGGTTTCGGGAGAGATGGCTACACCTTC.

This clone has just one count. The rearrangement links TRBV10-2 to TRBJ1-5, with a possible D match to TRBD1 (6 bases). V was pared by 2 bases and J by 4 bases, with 15 bases between. The CDR3 runs to 16 residues. CDR1 and CDR2 from the germline V gene are WSHSY and SAAADI. In DNA, the CDR3 is TGCGCCAGCAGTGAGACTACAGGGAGTGGGAATCAGCCCCAGCATTTT. Its protein is CASSETTGSGNQPQHF.

This clone was counted once. The chain combines TRBV7-9 with TRBJ1-5; 8 bases fit TRBD1. CDR3 length equals 15 residues. The germline V gene encodes CDR1 SEHNR and CDR2 FQNEAQ (reference sequence). V lost 5 bases, J lost 3 bases, and 6 bases stayed unmatched. CDR3 loop: CASSRGQGLNQPQHF. The CDR3 DNA follows: TGTGCCAGCAGCCGTGGACAGGGCCTCAATCAGCCCCAGCATTTT. The full variable domain, with the rest looked up from reference TRBV7-9 and TRBJ1-5, is DTGVSQNPRHKITKRGQNVTFRCDPISEHNRLYWYRQTLGQGPEFLTYFQNEAQLEKSRLLSDRFSAERPKGSFSTLEIQRTEQGDSAMYLCASSRGQGLNQPQHFGDGTRLSIL.

In DNA, the CDR3 is TGTGCCAGCAGTGACCTCCCGGGAGATAACTATGGCTACACCTTC. Translating it yields CASSDLPGDNYGYTF. The gene calls are TRBV6-4 and TRBJ1-2; D is unclear. There are 15 residues in the CDR3. Per germline, CDR1 MRHNA and CDR2 SNTAGT. Trimming took off 2 bases at V and 1 base at J, with 11 bases between the two ends.

The CDR3 DNA reads as TGTGCCAGCAGCGAACGGACAGGGGGCTTTTCACCCCTCCACTTT. It yields the protein CASSERTGGFSPLHF. This chain uses TRBV7-2 with TRBJ1-6; 11 nucleotides line up with TRBD1. Germline lookup yields CDR1 SGHTA and CDR2 FQGNSA. V was pared by 5 bases and J by 9 bases, with 6 bases of the junction left unmatched. The CDR3 totals 15 residues.

This chain joins TRBV7-8 and TRBJ2-3; maybe TRBD1 (6 bases). V shed 2 bases and J shed 3 bases, with 21 bases lying between them. The germline V gene has CDR1 SGHVS and CDR2 FQNEAQ. The CDR3 covers 18 residues. CDR3 sequence reads: CASSLRRISGQLTDTQYF. The CDR3 DNA reads as TGTGCCAGCAGCTTACGCCGGATCTCAGGACAGTTGACAGATACGCAGTATTTT.

This clone was recorded once. The genes are TRBV2 and TRBJ2-5; 11 nucleotides agree with TRBD2. There are 18 residues in the CDR3. Per germline, CDR1 SNHLY and CDR2 FYNNEI. V shed 0 bases, J shed 2 bases, and the junction held 8 bases outside the gene matches. The CDR3 region has the DNA TGTGCCAGCAGTGAAGCGCGAATATGGACTAGCGGGCAAGAGACCCAGTACTTC. It specifies CASSEARIWTSGQETQYF.

The genes are TRBV19 and TRBJ2-7; unclear D gene. The CDR3 consists of 12 residues. Germline V gene sequence: CDR1 LNHDA, CDR2 SQIVND (reference sequence). The ends were cut back, 1 base at V and 6 bases at J, with 7 bases in the middle. The CDR3 here is CASSIVGFEQYF. The CDR3 DNA reads TGTGCCAGTAGTATAGTCGGGTTCGAGCAGTACTTC.

The chain uses TRBV12-3 or TRBV12-4 and TRBJ1-1; D may be TRBD1 (5 bases). The CDR3 is 13 residues long. Trimming stripped 6 bases from V and 1 base from J, with 9 bases between. The CDR3 region is CASRPTGNTEAFF. The DNA for the CDR3 is TGTGCCAGCAGGCCCACAGGGAACACTGAAGCTTTCTTT.

This clone was recorded once. The chain carries TRBV27 and TRBJ2-1, with 7 bases lining up with TRBD2. Germline trimming cut 4 bases from V and 2 bases from J; bases unmatched to any gene: 5. CDR1 is MNHEY, CDR2 SMNVEV, per germline (reference sequence). This CDR3 comprises 15 residues. The CDR3 loop is CASSSRLAAYNEQFF. The CDR3 DNA reads as TGTGCCAGCAGTTCCCGACTAGCAGCCTACAATGAGCAGTTCTTC.

The chain joins TRBV6-5 to TRBJ2-7, with 8 positions matching TRBD1. The CDR3 has 14 residues. J was trimmed by 6 bases and V by 2 bases; bases with no gene match: 6. Germline V gene lookup returns CDR1 MNHEY and CDR2 SVGAGI. CDR3 loop: CASSYDRGRGEQYF. The CDR3 DNA reads as TGTGCCAGCAGTTACGACAGGGGAAGGGGCGAGCAGTACTTC.

The chain is built from TRBV9 and TRBJ1-6, with unresolved D. Germline-derived CDR1 and CDR2 are SGDLS and YYNGEE. This CDR3 comprises 15 residues. With 0 bases removed from V and 14 bases from J, the gap between germline ends came to 18 bases. Here the CDR3 reads CASSVGATRIKSLHF. The CDR3, as DNA: TGTGCCAGCAGCGTAGGGGCCACCCGGATTAAATCCCTCCACTTT.

This chain joins TRBV12-3 or TRBV12-4 and TRBJ1-2; D ambiguous. Deletions cut 8 bases from V and 5 bases from J, with 6 bases between. CDR3 length: 10 residues. The CDR3 protein is CASGQYGYTF. The CDR3, as DNA: TGTGCCAGCGGTCAGTATGGCTACACCTTC.

CDR3 residues: CASSLAPGLEQYF. The CDR3 coding sequence is TGTGCCAGCAGCTTAGCGCCGGGACTCGAGCAGTACTTC. This chain joins TRBV7-2 and TRBJ2-7; D might be TRBD2 (6 bases). Germline V CDR1 and CDR2: SGHTA, FQGNSA. Deletions cut 0 bases from V and 6 bases from J, with 9 bases between. The CDR3 totals 13 residues.

The V gene is TRBV7-2, the J gene TRBJ2-2, with 13 bases identical to TRBD2. The CDR3 contains 17 residues. Losses at the gene ends were 2 bases for V and 6 bases for J; bases not matched to a gene: 6. Germline V gene lookup returns CDR1 SGHTA and CDR2 FQGNSA. CDR3 loop: CASSLTSGGAKSGELFF. As DNA, the CDR3 is TGTGCCAGCAGCTTAACTAGCGGGGGGGCCAAATCCGGGGAGCTGTTTTTT.

The chain combines TRBV11-2 with TRBJ2-3, with 12 bases matching TRBD2. The germline V gene encodes CDR1 SGHAT and CDR2 FQNNGV. There are 16 residues in the CDR3. Trimming took 2 bases from V and 3 from J; bases not matched to a gene: 3. The CDR3 sequence: CASSLRLAGATDTQYF. DNA of the CDR3: TGTGCCAGCAGCTTAAGACTAGCGGGGGCGACAGATACGCAGTATTTT.

CDR3 amino acids: CASSRDRGLSDTQYF. CDR3 nucleotides: TGTGCCAGCAGTCGAGACAGGGGCCTGTCAGATACGCAGTATTTT. The rearrangement uses TRBV9 and TRBJ2-3; 8 bases map to TRBD1. Losses at the gene ends were 5 bases for V and 4 bases for J; bases not matched to a gene: 9. The CDR3 has 15 amino acids. Per the germline V gene, CDR1 is SGDLS and CDR2 is YYNGEE.

The chain joins TRBV5-6 to TRBJ2-4; 10 nucleotides align to TRBD1. The CDR3 has 18 amino acids. The trim removed 0 bases at V and 4 bases at J, leaving 10 bases unmatched. Germline CDR1 and CDR2: SGHDT and YYEEEE. The CDR3 spells CASSLGPGQGIWKNIQYF. CDR3 bases: TGTGCCAGCAGCTTGGGGCCGGGACAGGGGATTTGGAAAAACATTCAGTACTTC. Based on the CDR3 plus reference TRBV5-6 and TRBJ2-4, the full variable domain is DAGVTQSPTHLIKTRGQQVTLRCSPKSGHDTVSWYQQALGQGPQFIFQYYEEEERQRGNFPDRFSGHQFPNYSSELNVNALLLGDSALYLCASSLGPGQGIWKNIQYFGAGTRLSVL.

The genes are TRBV5-1 and TRBJ1-1; no definite D call. Trimming shortened V by 2 bases and J by 1 base, and 12 bases separated the two germline ends. The CDR3 covers 15 residues. In germline, CDR1 is SGHRS, CDR2 YFSETQ. The CDR3 loop reads CASSFIAGWNTEAFF. The CDR3 DNA reads TGCGCCAGCAGCTTTATCGCAGGTTGGAACACTGAAGCTTTCTTT.

The chain is built from TRBV10-3 and TRBJ2-1, with 7 bases fitting TRBD2. The length of the CDR3 is 13 residues. CDR1 ENHRY and CDR2 SYGVKD come from the germline V gene. V lost 4 bases, J lost 6 bases, and 3 bases stayed unmatched. The CDR3 DNA sequence: TGTGCCATCAGTGGCGGCGGGGGCAATGAGCAGTTCTTC. Translating gives CAISGGGGNEQFF.

The rearrangement links TRBV27 to TRBJ1-2, with 11 nucleotides matching TRBD1. This CDR3 contains 15 residues. V lost 3 bases, J lost 6 bases, and 6 bases stayed unmatched. CDR1 is MNHEY, CDR2 SMNVEV, per germline (reference sequence). The CDR3 reads CASSFLGQGEDGYTF. Written as DNA, the CDR3 is TGTGCCAGCAGTTTTTTGGGACAGGGGGAAGATGGCTACACCTTC.

This clone was counted a single time. V and J are TRBV2 and TRBJ2-7; a possible D gene is TRBD1 (5 bases). The CDR3 spans 14 residues. Germline assignment: CDR1 SNHLY and CDR2 FYNNEI. The V end was cut by 4 bases, the J end by 5 bases, with 15 bases between. The CDR3 sequence is CASSGSREINEQYF. The CDR3 DNA is TGTGCCAGCAGTGGAAGCAGGGAAATCAACGAGCAGTACTTC.

This clone occurred once. This chain links TRBV19 with TRBJ1-2, with a possible D match to TRBD1 (5 bases). The CDR3 totals 12 residues. Trimming removed 7 bases from V and 6 bases from J, with 12 bases in between. From germline, CDR1 is LNHDA and CDR2 SQIVND (reference sequence). DNA for the CDR3: TGTGCCAGTACCGCCAGGGCCGATGGCTACACCTTC. Translation gives CASTARADGYTF.

J is TRBJ2-5 and V is TRBV18; 9 nucleotides agree with TRBD2. Germline V gives CDR1 KGHSH, CDR2 LQKENI. V was pared by 5 bases and J by 5 bases, with 3 bases of the junction left unmatched. CDR3 length: 13 residues. The CDR3 DNA sequence: TGTGCCAGCTCAACAACTAGCGGGGAGACCCAGTACTTC. Its protein product is CASSTTSGETQYF.

The rearrangement uses TRBV5-8 and TRBJ2-5, with 7 bases aligning to TRBD2. Germline loops: CDR1 SGHTS, CDR2 YDEGEE. The CDR3 consists of 15 residues. J was trimmed by 6 bases and V by 2 bases; bases with no gene match: 10. CDR3 in amino acids: CASSFFSGGGKTQYF. The CDR3 DNA reads TGTGCCAGCAGCTTTTTTTCCGGGGGAGGGAAGACCCAGTACTTC. The full variable domain, with the rest looked up from reference TRBV5-8 and TRBJ2-5, is EAGVTQSPTHLIKTRGQQATLRCSPISGHTSVYWYQQALGLGLQFLLWYDEGEERNRGNFPPRFSGRQFPNYSSELNVNALELEDSALYLCASSFFSGGGKTQYFGPGTRLLVL.

The gene calls are TRBV9 and TRBJ1-2, with TRBD1 matching 12 bases. The V and J ends lost 4 bases and 6 bases, in that order; junction bases with no gene match: 13. Germline V gene lookup returns CDR1 SGDLS and CDR2 YYNGEE. The CDR3 totals 17 residues. CDR3: CASSPGTGGLMDHGYTF. CDR3 nucleotide sequence: TGTGCCAGCAGCCCGGGGACAGGGGGCTTAATGGATCATGGCTACACCTTC.

V is TRBV7-9 and J is TRBJ1-2; tentatively, D is TRBD1 (5 bases). Between the trimmed V and J ends, which lost 5 bases and 7 bases, there was a span of 23 bases. The CDR3 sequence is 16 residues long. CDR1 SEHNR and CDR2 FQNEAQ come from the germline V gene (reference sequence). The CDR3 region has the DNA TGTGCCAGCAGCCCTAAGGCCCTCGGGACTGTAGTTGGCTACACCTTC. It translates to CASSPKALGTVVGYTF.